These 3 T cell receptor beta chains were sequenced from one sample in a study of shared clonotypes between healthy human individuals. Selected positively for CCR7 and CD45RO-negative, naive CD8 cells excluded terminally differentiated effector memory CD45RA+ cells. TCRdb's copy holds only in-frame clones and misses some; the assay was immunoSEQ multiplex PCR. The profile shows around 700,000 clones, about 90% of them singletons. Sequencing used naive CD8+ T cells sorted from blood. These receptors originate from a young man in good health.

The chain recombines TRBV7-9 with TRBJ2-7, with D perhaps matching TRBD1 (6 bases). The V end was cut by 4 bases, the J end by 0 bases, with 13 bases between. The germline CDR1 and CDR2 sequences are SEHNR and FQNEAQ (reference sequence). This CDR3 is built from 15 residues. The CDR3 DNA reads TGTGCCAGCAGCTCCCCCGGACAGAGCTCCTACGAGCAGTACTTC. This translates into CASSSPGQSSYEQYF. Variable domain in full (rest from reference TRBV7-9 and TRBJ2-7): DTGVSQNPRHKITKRGQNVTFRCDPISEHNRLYWYRQTLGQGPEFLTYFQNEAQLEKSRLLSDRFSAERPKGSFSTLEIQRTEQGDSAMYLCASSSPGQSSYEQYFGPGTRLTVT.

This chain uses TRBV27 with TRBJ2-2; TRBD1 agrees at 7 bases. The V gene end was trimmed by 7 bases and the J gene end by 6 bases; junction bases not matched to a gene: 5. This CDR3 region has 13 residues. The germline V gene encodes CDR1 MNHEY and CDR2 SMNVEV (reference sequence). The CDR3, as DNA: TGTGCCAGCAAAGAGGGGGCCGCCGGGGAGCTGTTTTTT. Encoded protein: CASKEGAAGELFF.

The CDR3 is CASSWGLAGGADTQYF. Here the CDR3 DNA reads TGTGCCAGCAGTTGGGGACTAGCGGGAGGGGCAGATACGCAGTATTTT. The genes are TRBV28 and TRBJ2-3; 16 nucleotides align to TRBD2. CDR3 length: 16 amino acids. J was trimmed by 4 bases and V by 4 bases; bases with no gene match: 2. The germline gives CDR1 MDHEN, CDR2 SYDVKM.